A selection of T cell receptor beta chains follows, all from one sample in a study of blood T cells in healthy people across ages. Each CDR3 protein gets one entry after TCRdb re-called the 5' RACE reads with MiXCR. The data contain 850,000 to 1,000,000 distinct CDR3 sequences, roughly 47% of them singletons. The specimen sequenced was blood. Receptors originate from a woman between 55 and 75 years old in good health. CDR3s leave out the opening cysteine and the closing phenylalanine or tryptophan.

v_gene: TRBV7-9
j_gene: .
CDR3aa: ASSSIGDRAPYEQY

v_gene: TRBV10-2
j_gene: TRBJ2-3
CDR3aa: ASSVSGRGVDTQY

v_gene: TRBV5-1
j_gene: .
CDR3aa: ASSLWGLDYEQY

v_gene: TRBV7-2
j_gene: TRBJ2-4
CDR3aa: ASSLHGAAKNIQY

v_gene: TRBV4-3
j_gene: TRBJ1-4
CDR3aa: ASSQDPGLPGEKLF

v_gene: TRBV27
j_gene: TRBJ2-7
CDR3aa: ASSLVPQDRGTYEQY

v_gene: TRBV12-3/TRBV12-4
j_gene: TRBJ1-1
CDR3aa: ASSFYSNTEAF

v_gene: TRBV3-1
j_gene: TRBJ2-6
CDR3aa: ASRPPGANVLT

v_gene: TRBV28
j_gene: .
CDR3aa: ASTIIAGGYNEQY

v_gene: TRBV7-9
j_gene: TRBJ1-2
CDR3aa: ASRTGLRGYGYT

v_gene: TRBV12-3/TRBV12-4
j_gene: TRBJ1-1
CDR3aa: ASSLAGTENTEAF

v_gene: TRBV20-1
j_gene: TRBJ2-1
CDR3aa: SARPNHEQF

v_gene: TRBV10-3
j_gene: TRBJ1-2
CDR3aa: AISDPVLYGYT

v_gene: TRBV11-2
j_gene: TRBJ2-7
CDR3aa: ASSLIGGRYEQY

v_gene: TRBV29-1
j_gene: TRBJ2-3
CDR3aa: SVSTSGTDTQY

v_gene: TRBV5-1
j_gene: TRBJ2-1
CDR3aa: ASSLSTSLSNEQF

v_gene: TRBV7-9
j_gene: TRBJ2-7
CDR3aa: ASSLDLYRDEYEQY

v_gene: TRBV7-6
j_gene: TRBJ1-4
CDR3aa: ASSPPTGGNEKLF